Each of the 31 T cell receptor beta chains below was sequenced from the same sample in a study of T cell responses to AZD1222 COVID-19 vaccine. Only in-frame clones appear in the TCRdb table, and some are missing; sequencing was by immunoSEQ multiplex PCR. The sample shows around 170,000 clones, 85% to 90% of them seen only once. The sample here was peripheral blood, taken 28 days after the second AZD1222 dose. The receptor source for this set is an adult who received the AZD1222 COVID-19 vaccine.

The J gene is TRBJ2-2, the V gene TRBV7-9, with D perhaps TRBD1 (6 bases). With 1 base removed from V and 7 bases from J, the gap between germline ends came to 13 bases. The CDR3 runs 15 residues. Germline CDR1 SEHNR, CDR2 FQNEAQ (reference sequence). DNA for the CDR3: TGTGCCAGCAGCTTAGATCGGCAGGGGATCGGGGAGCTGTTTTTT. It encodes CASSLDRQGIGELFF.

This chain connects TRBV7-2 to TRBJ2-7; weak D call: TRBD2 (6 bases). Germline V CDR1 and CDR2: SGHTA, FQGNSA. The CDR3 extends over 17 amino acids. The V end lost 5 bases, the J end lost 0 bases, and 20 bases lay between the germline ends. The DNA for the CDR3 is TGTGCCAGCAGCCCCAGATCTCTAGCGAACCCCTCCTACGAGCAGTACTTC. Encoded protein: CASSPRSLANPSYEQYF.

This rearrangement joins TRBV12-3 or TRBV12-4 to TRBJ2-7, with TRBD1 matching over 11 bases. The length of the CDR3 is 13 residues. V lost 5 bases to trimming and J lost 3 bases; unmatched junction nucleotides: 0. CDR3 sequence (DNA): TGTGCCAGCAGTGGGACAGGGGGCTACGAGCAGTACTTC. Translating it yields CASSGTGGYEQYF.

V gene TRBV30 combines with J gene TRBJ1-3; D remains unclear. CDR3 length: 13 amino acids. Trimming left V 1 base short and J 4 bases short, with 8 bases between. Germline CDR1 reads GTSNPN; CDR2 reads SVGIG (reference sequence). The CDR3 region is CAWSEFRGNTIYF. Here the CDR3 DNA reads TGTGCCTGGAGTGAATTTAGGGGAAACACCATATATTTT.

The chain's CDR3 is CATSRDPLARGETQYF. The CDR3 bases are TGTGCCACCAGCAGAGATCCACTAGCTCGTGGAGAGACCCAGTACTTC. The chain couples TRBV15 to TRBJ2-5; possible D gene TRBD2, 6 bases. V was pared by 0 bases and J by 4 bases, with 15 bases between. Germline values: CDR1 LNHNV, CDR2 YYDKDF (reference sequence). CDR3 length: 16 residues.

The rearrangement uses TRBV2 and TRBJ2-1, with D perhaps matching TRBD1 or TRBD2 (5 bases each). With 7 bases removed from V and 9 bases from J, the gap between germline ends came to 16 bases. This CDR3 is built from 13 residues. The germline CDR1 and CDR2 sequences are SNHLY and FYNNEI. As DNA, the CDR3 is TGTGCCAGCACCCGGGACCTCGAAGGTGAGCAGTTCTTC. This gives the protein CASTRDLEGEQFF.

This clone came up once. The chain carries TRBV19 and TRBJ2-7; 10 bases are a match to TRBD1. This CDR3 is built from 15 residues. The ends lost 7 bases at V and 0 bases at J; junction bases unmatched: 6. Per germline, CDR1 LNHDA and CDR2 SQIVND (reference sequence). The CDR3 nucleotides read TGTGCCAGTACCGCCGGGACAGGGGTCTCCTACGAGCAGTACTTC. Translating it yields CASTAGTGVSYEQYF.

V is TRBV18 and J is TRBJ2-2; 11 nucleotides match TRBD2. With V trimmed by 5 bases and J by 2 bases, 4 bases remained unmatched. Germline-derived CDR1 and CDR2 are KGHSH and LQKENI. The CDR3 sequence is 16 residues long. The CDR3 protein is CASSTLAGDNTGELFF. Here the CDR3 DNA reads TGTGCCAGCTCAACACTAGCGGGGGATAACACCGGGGAGCTGTTTTTT.

The table lists this clone with a count of one. The gene calls are TRBV19 and TRBJ2-2; 7 nucleotides match TRBD1. In germline, CDR1 is LNHDA, CDR2 SQIVND (reference sequence). V trimming: 7 bases; J trimming: 0 bases; junction bases outside the gene matches: 5. The CDR3 contains 15 residues. DNA of the CDR3: TGTGCCAGTAACCCGGGACAGACGAACACCGGGGAGCTGTTTTTT. Encoded protein: CASNPGQTNTGELFF. Looking up the rest from reference TRBV19 and TRBJ2-2 gives the full variable domain: DGGITQSPKYLFRKEGQNVTLSCEQNLNHDAMYWYRQDPGQGLRLIYYSQIVNDFQKGDIAEGYSVSREKKESFPLTVTSAQKNPTAFYLCASNPGQTNTGELFFGEGSRLTVL.

J is TRBJ1-1 and V is TRBV15; maybe TRBD1 (6 bases). CDR3 length equals 14 residues. The germline V gene has CDR1 LNHNV and CDR2 YYDKDF (reference sequence). The ends were cut back, 0 bases at V and 8 bases at J, with 13 bases in the middle. CDR3: CATSRDRTAKEAFF. In DNA form, the CDR3 reads TGTGCCACCAGCAGAGATCGGACAGCGAAGGAAGCTTTCTTT. The variable domain in full, completed from reference TRBV15 and TRBJ1-1, reads DAMVIQNPRYQVTQFGKPVTLSCSQTLNHNVMYWYQQKSSQAPKLLFHYYDKDFNNEADTPDNFQSRRPNTSFCFLDIRSPGLGDTAMYLCATSRDRTAKEAFFGQGTRLTVV.

The J gene is TRBJ1-1, the V gene TRBV10-3, with D perhaps TRBD1 (5 bases). Germline CDR1 is ENHRY and CDR2 is SYGVKD. The CDR3 extends over 15 amino acids. V lost 6 bases and J 0 bases, leaving 14 bases between the germline ends. CDR3 protein: CAIRDSYIMNTEAFF. Here the CDR3 DNA reads TGTGCCATCAGAGACAGCTACATCATGAACACTGAAGCTTTCTTT.

The chain links TRBV27 to TRBJ1-5; 11 bases align to TRBD1. In germline, CDR1 is MNHEY, CDR2 SMNVEV (reference sequence). J lost 6 bases, V lost 0 bases, and 4 bases had no gene match. The CDR3 sequence is 16 residues long. CDR3: CASSLSGTGGGQPQHF. In nucleotides, the CDR3 is TGTGCCAGCAGTTTATCAGGGACAGGGGGTGGTCAGCCCCAGCATTTT.

The gene calls are TRBV19 and TRBJ2-2, with 10 positions matching TRBD2. Germline lookup yields CDR1 LNHDA and CDR2 SQIVND (reference sequence). After removal of 4 bases from V and 0 bases from J, the junction contained 2 bases not matched to a gene. The CDR3 is made up of 16 amino acids. The CDR3 nucleotides read TGTGCCAGTAGTACGCTAGCGGGGGCGAACACCGGGGAGCTGTTTTTT. This codes for CASSTLAGANTGELFF. Combining the CDR3 with reference TRBV19 and TRBJ2-2 gives the whole variable domain DGGITQSPKYLFRKEGQNVTLSCEQNLNHDAMYWYRQDPGQGLRLIYYSQIVNDFQKGDIAEGYSVSREKKESFPLTVTSAQKNPTAFYLCASSTLAGANTGELFFGEGSRLTVL.

The chain has TRBV11-3 and TRBJ2-7; D unclear. The V and J ends lost 1 base and 3 bases respectively, with 10 bases between them. This CDR3 contains 14 residues. Germline CDR1 and CDR2: SGHNT and YENEEA. The CDR3 protein is CASSLGASYYEQYF. The DNA of the CDR3 is TGTGCCAGCAGCTTAGGGGCCAGTTACTACGAGCAGTACTTC. The full variable domain, rest sourced from reference TRBV11-3 and TRBJ2-7, is EAGVVQSPRYKIIEKKQPVAFWCNPISGHNTLYWYLQNLGQGPELLIRYENEEAVDDSQLPKDRFSAERLKGVDSTLKIQPAELGDSAVYLCASSLGASYYEQYFGPGTRLTVT.

This chain connects TRBV19 to TRBJ2-1, with a weak D call TRBD1 (5 bases). CDR1 is LNHDA and CDR2 is SQIVND in the germline V gene (reference sequence). Trimming removed 7 bases at V and 9 bases at J, with 19 bases between. There are 14 residues in the CDR3. In DNA form, the CDR3 reads TGTGCCAGTATTCCCTGGCAGGGTAGTGTTGAGCAGTTCTTC. It yields the protein CASIPWQGSVEQFF.

The chain has TRBV9 and TRBJ1-2, with TRBD1 as a possible D gene (5 bases). V lost 4 bases and J lost 0, with 10 bases in between. Germline assignment: CDR1 SGDLS and CDR2 YYNGEE. The CDR3 is 14 residues long. CDR3 amino acids: CASSLTTANYGYTF. DNA of the CDR3: TGTGCCAGCAGCTTAACGACAGCTAACTATGGCTACACCTTC.

Concerning this clone: At one of its ends the junction is not consistent with the germline gene, which may arise from a read error. The chain carries TRBV10-3 and TRBJ1-1; the D is unclear. Germline CDR1 ENHRY, CDR2 SYGVKD. The CDR3 has 13 residues. Here the CDR3 reads CANSMGGNTEAFF. The CDR3 bases are TGTGCCAACAGTATGGGCGGGAACACTGAAGCTTTCTTT.

The rearrangement joins TRBV29-1 to TRBJ2-1, with 9 bases that match TRBD2. Germline CDR1 and CDR2: SQVTM and ANQGSEA. This CDR3 has 16 residues. The ends lost 1 base at V and 3 bases at J; junction bases unmatched: 7. CDR3 bases: TGCAGCGTTGAAGGGGGAGCGGGGGGTCTCTACAATGAGCAGTTCTTC. Translating it yields CSVEGGAGGLYNEQFF.

This chain uses TRBV10-3 with TRBJ2-1, with D possibly being TRBD1 (6 bases). The CDR3 is 14 residues long. V lost 7 bases to trimming and J lost 0 bases, with 10 bases between them. Germline CDR1 reads ENHRY; CDR2 reads SYGVKD. Written as DNA, the CDR3 is TGTGCCATCACACGGGACAACTCCTACAATGAGCAGTTCTTC. Translation: CAITRDNSYNEQFF.

V usage is TRBV5-1 and J usage is TRBJ2-7; D uncertain. The CDR3 is made up of 15 amino acids. CDR1 SGHRS and CDR2 YFSETQ come from the germline V gene. V was pared by 3 bases and J by 4 bases, with 17 bases between. The CDR3 sequence is CASSSDGQAPYEQYF. The CDR3, as DNA: TGCGCCAGCAGCTCCGACGGGCAAGCGCCGTACGAGCAGTACTTC.

The chain carries TRBV25-1 and TRBJ1-1, with a possible D match to TRBD1 (6 bases). CDR1 MGHDK and CDR2 SYGVNS come from the germline V gene. This CDR3 is 14 amino acids long. The V end lost 4 bases, the J end lost 3 bases, and 12 bases lay between the germline ends. The CDR3 is CASSAGGRYTEAFF. Here the CDR3 DNA reads TGTGCCAGCAGTGCCGGGGGGCGGTACACTGAAGCTTTCTTT.

This chain connects TRBV10-3 to TRBJ2-2, with D possibly being TRBD1 (7 bases). The V end lost 6 bases, the J end lost 1 base, and 21 bases lay between the germline ends. The CDR3 runs 18 residues. CDR1 and CDR2 from the germline V gene are ENHRY and SYGVKD. The CDR3 DNA reads as TGTGCCATCAGCTACCTAGGGGGGCACAGGGGGAACACCGGGGAGCTGTTTTTT. This codes for CAISYLGGHRGNTGELFF.

This clone was detected only a few times. This chain links TRBV7-2 with TRBJ2-3; D might be TRBD1 or TRBD2, each matching 5 bases. The CDR3 has 13 amino acids. Trimming stripped 4 bases from V and 9 bases from J, with 14 bases between. The germline gives CDR1 SGHTA, CDR2 FQGNSA. CDR3 region: CASSSGPGRTQYF. DNA for the CDR3: TGTGCCAGCAGCTCGGGACCTGGGAGAACGCAGTATTTT. Combining the CDR3 with reference TRBV7-2 and TRBJ2-3 gives the whole variable domain GAGVSQSPSNKVTEKGKDVELRCDPISGHTALYWYRQSLGQGLEFLIYFQGNSAPDKSGLPSDRFSAERTGGSVSTLTIQRTQQEDSAVYLCASSSGPGRTQYFGPGTRLTVL.

This rearrangement joins TRBV2 to TRBJ2-7; a possible D gene is TRBD1 (5 bases). The V and J ends lost 6 bases and 8 bases respectively, with 11 bases between them. The CDR3 is 11 amino acids. The germline CDR1 and CDR2 sequences are SNHLY and FYNNEI. The CDR3 here is CASRLREQQYF. CDR3 nucleotides: TGTGCCAGCAGGCTCAGGGAACAGCAGTACTTC.

The rearrangement links TRBV10-3 to TRBJ1-1; 7 nucleotides agree with TRBD1. Trimming removed 4 bases from V and 0 bases from J; junction bases left unmatched: 2. Germline V gene lookup returns CDR1 ENHRY and CDR2 SYGVKD. This CDR3 has 14 amino acids. In DNA form, the CDR3 reads TGTGCCATCAGTGTTGACAGGGTGAACACTGAAGCTTTCTTT. Its translation is CAISVDRVNTEAFF.

The chain joins TRBV10-3 to TRBJ1-2, with D hard to call. This CDR3 is 15 amino acids long. Germline lookup yields CDR1 ENHRY and CDR2 SYGVKD. Trimming stripped 0 bases from V and 2 bases from J, with 10 bases between. CDR3 coding DNA: TGTGCCATCAGTGAGTCGACAAGTTGGAACTATGGCTACACCTTC. Translating gives CAISESTSWNYGYTF.

The rearrangement links TRBV2 to TRBJ1-1, with unresolved D. The length of the CDR3 is 15 residues. V shed 4 bases and J shed 5 bases, with 17 bases lying between them. Germline V gene sequence: CDR1 SNHLY, CDR2 FYNNEI. CDR3 sequence (DNA): TGTGCCAGCAGTGCCGAGGAGGCCCTTCTAACTGAAGCTTTCTTT. This encodes CASSAEEALLTEAFF. Full variable domain (rest looked up from reference TRBV2 and TRBJ1-1): EPEVTQTPSHQVTQMGQEVILRCVPISNHLYFYWYRQILGQKVEFLVSFYNNEISEKSEIFDDQFSVERPDGSNFTLKIRSTKLEDSAMYFCASSAEEALLTEAFFGQGTRLTVV.

The J gene is TRBJ1-1, the V gene TRBV10-3, with D uncertain. The germline V gene encodes CDR1 ENHRY and CDR2 SYGVKD. The V gene lost 0 bases and the J gene lost 0 bases, with 8 bases spanning the gap. The CDR3 covers 15 residues. The CDR3 is CAISESTDMNTEAFF. CDR3 coding DNA: TGTGCCATCAGTGAGTCTACAGACATGAACACTGAAGCTTTCTTT.

This clone was detected once. This chain's CDR3 is CASRNPYPGPHLGTGELFF. Written as DNA, the CDR3 is TGCGCCAGCAGAAACCCCTACCCGGGCCCTCACTTGGGCACCGGGGAGCTGTTTTTT. The chain is built from TRBV23-1 and TRBJ2-2; D ambiguous. TRBV23-1 falls under the ORF class, with uncertain function. V was clipped by 6 bases and J by 4 bases, with 27 bases between them. CDR3 length equals 19 residues.

The rearrangement links TRBV6-2 or TRBV6-3 to TRBJ1-5, with a possible D match to TRBD1 (6 bases). The germline V and J ends were trimmed by 4 bases and 6 bases, with 10 bases remaining between them. The CDR3 contains 13 residues. The V gene's germline CDR1 is MNHEY and CDR2 SVGEGT. Here the CDR3 reads CASSFTGSQPQHF. CDR3 nucleotides: TGTGCCAGCAGTTTCACAGGGAGTCAGCCCCAGCATTTT.

The chain carries TRBV2 and TRBJ2-1, with no clear D. V dropped 4 bases and J dropped 5 bases, with 9 bases sitting between them. The CDR3 extends over 13 amino acids. Germline V gives CDR1 SNHLY, CDR2 FYNNEI. CDR3 amino acids: CASSALNNNEQFF. CDR3 DNA: TGTGCCAGCAGTGCCCTGAATAACAATGAGCAGTTCTTC.